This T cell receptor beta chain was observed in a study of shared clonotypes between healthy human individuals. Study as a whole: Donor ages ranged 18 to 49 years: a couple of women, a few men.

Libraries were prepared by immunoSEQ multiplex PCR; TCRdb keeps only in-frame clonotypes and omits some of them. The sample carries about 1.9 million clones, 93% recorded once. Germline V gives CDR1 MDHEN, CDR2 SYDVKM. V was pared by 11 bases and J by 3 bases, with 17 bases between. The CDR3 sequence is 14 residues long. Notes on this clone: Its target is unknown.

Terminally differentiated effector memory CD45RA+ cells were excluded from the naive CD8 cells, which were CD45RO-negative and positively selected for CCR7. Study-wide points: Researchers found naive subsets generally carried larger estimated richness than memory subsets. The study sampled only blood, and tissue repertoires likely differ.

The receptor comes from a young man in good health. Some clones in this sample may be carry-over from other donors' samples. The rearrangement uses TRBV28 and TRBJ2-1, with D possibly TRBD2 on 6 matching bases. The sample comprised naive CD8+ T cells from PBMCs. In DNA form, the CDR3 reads TGTGCCGTAAGTCGGCTAGCGAGCTACAATGAGCAGTTCTTC. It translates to CAVSRLASYNEQFF. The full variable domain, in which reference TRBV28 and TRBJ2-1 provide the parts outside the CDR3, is DVKVTQSSRYLVKRTGEKVFLECVQDMDHENMFWYRQDPGLGLRLIYFSYDVKMKEKGDIPEGYSVSREKKERFSLILESASTNQTSMYLCAVSRLASYNEQFFGPGTRLTVL.